This TCR beta chain was recovered during a study of shared clonotypes between healthy human individuals. Original processing methods: From ImmunoSEQ came sequences covering only the junction and carrying no quality scores, so filtering differed. The data were produced by immunoSEQ multiplex PCR, yet TCRdb's version contains in-frame clones alone and is incomplete. The V and J calls and clone size were taken over from that table, and D and trimming were inferred from the DNA. The sample includes fewer than 650,000 clones, 76% of them seen just once. Germline-derived CDR1 and CDR2 are SGHNT and YENEEA. V shed 5 bases and J shed 3 bases, with 10 bases lying between them. The CDR3 spans 13 residues. Study-level results: The donor pool, a small one, limited the genetic and exposure-history diversity represented.

As to this clone: What it binds is unknown. A far larger clone is just one base off, so this is likely a read error.

The V gene is TRBV11-3, the J gene TRBJ1-1; unclear D gene. The receptor's source is a woman aged 40 to 50 in good health. Some clones in this sample may be carry-over from other donors' samples. Sequenced input: PBMCs. The CDR3 nucleotides are TGTGCCAGCAGCCCTGACATGGACACTGAAGCTTTCTTT. This codes for CASSPDMDTEAFF. The full variable domain, with the rest looked up from reference TRBV11-3 and TRBJ1-1, is EAGVVQSPRYKIIEKKQPVAFWCNPISGHNTLYWYLQNLGQGPELLIRYENEEAVDDSQLPKDRFSAERLKGVDSTLKIQPAELGDSAVYLCASSPDMDTEAFFGQGTRLTVV.